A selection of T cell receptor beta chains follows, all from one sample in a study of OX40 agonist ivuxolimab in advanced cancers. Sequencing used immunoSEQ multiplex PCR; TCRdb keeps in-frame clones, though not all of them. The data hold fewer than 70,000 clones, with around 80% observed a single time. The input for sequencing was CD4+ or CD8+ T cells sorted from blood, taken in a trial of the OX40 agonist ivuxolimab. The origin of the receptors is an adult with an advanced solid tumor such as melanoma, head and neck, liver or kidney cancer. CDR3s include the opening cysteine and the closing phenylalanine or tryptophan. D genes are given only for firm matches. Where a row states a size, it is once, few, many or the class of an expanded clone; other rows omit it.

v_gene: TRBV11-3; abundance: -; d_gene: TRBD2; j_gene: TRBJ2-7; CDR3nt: TGTGCCAGCAGCCCTACTAGCGGGGTCTACGAGCAGTACTTC; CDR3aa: CASSPTSGVYEQYF
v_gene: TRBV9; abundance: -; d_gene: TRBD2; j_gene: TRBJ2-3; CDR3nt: TGTGCCAGCAGCGTCGGGACTAGCGGGATTTCGTACACAGATACGCAGTATTTT; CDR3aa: CASSVGTSGISYTDTQYF
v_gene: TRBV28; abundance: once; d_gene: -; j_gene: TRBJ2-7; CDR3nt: TGTGCCAGCAGTTTATGGTACGGGGGCGCAGCATCTGAAAGCTACGAGCAGTACTTC; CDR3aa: CASSLWYGGAASESYEQYF
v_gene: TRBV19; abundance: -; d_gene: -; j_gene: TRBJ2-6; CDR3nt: TGTGCCAGTAGTATAAGCGGGGCCAACGTCCTGACTTTC; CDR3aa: CASSISGANVLTF
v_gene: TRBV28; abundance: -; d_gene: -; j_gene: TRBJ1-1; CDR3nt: TGTGCCAGCAGTAACAGGGTGAACACTGAAGCTTTCTTT; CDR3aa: CASSNRVNTEAFF
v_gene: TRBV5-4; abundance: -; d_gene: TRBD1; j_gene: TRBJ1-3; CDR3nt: TGTGCCAGCAGCCTGGGACAGGATTCACACACCATATATTTT; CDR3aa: CASSLGQDSHTIYF
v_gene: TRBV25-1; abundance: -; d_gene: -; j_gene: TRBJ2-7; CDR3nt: TGTGCCAACCTTGTGATCTCAGCACCATACGAGCAGTACTTC; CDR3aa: CANLVISAPYEQYF
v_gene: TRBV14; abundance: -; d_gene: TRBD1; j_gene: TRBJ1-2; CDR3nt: TGTGCCAGCAGCCGGCGGACAGGGGAATATGGCTACACCTTC; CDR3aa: CASSRRTGEYGYTF
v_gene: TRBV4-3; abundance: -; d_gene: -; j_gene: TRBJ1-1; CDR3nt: TGCGCCAGCAGCCAGACAGTCGACACTGAAGCTTTCTTT; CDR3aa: CASSQTVDTEAFF
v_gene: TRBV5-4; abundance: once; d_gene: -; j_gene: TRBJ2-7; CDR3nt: TGTGCCAGCAGCAGACCTCTCGGGGAGAGGGGGTACGAGCAGTACTTC; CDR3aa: CASSRPLGERGYEQYF
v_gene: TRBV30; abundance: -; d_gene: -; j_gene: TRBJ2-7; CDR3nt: TGTGCCTGGGTGAACCCGACTCGGCGGTCTTACGAGCAGTACTTC; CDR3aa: CAWVNPTRRSYEQYF
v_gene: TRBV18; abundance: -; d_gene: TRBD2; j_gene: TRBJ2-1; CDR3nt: TGTGCCAGCTCGCCCACCGGGACTAGCGGTCGATACAATGAGCAGTTCTTC; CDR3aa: CASSPTGTSGRYNEQFF
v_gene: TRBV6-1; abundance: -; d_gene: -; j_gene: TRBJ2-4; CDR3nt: TGTGCCAGCAGAGTCATGGGGGGCCCCAAAAACATTCAGTACTTC; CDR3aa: CASRVMGGPKNIQYF
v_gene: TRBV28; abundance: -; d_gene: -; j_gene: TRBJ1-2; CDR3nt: TGTGCCAGCAGCCTCGGGACAAACTATGGCTACACCTTC; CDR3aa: CASSLGTNYGYTF
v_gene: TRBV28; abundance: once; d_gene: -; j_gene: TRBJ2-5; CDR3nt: TGTGCCACCCAGAGGGGGGGAGAGACCCAGTACTTC; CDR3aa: CATQRGGETQYF
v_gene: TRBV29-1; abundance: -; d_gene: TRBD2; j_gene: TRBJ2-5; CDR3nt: TGCAGCGTTGTGGGACTAATAGCGGGAGGGGGGCAAGAGACCCAGTACTTC; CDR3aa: CSVVGLIAGGGQETQYF
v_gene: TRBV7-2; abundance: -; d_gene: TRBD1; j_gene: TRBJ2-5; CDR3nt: TGTGCCAGCAGCTCCAGGGGGCGGGAGACCCAGTACTTC; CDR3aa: CASSSRGRETQYF
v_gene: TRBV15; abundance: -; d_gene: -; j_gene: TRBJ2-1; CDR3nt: TGTGCCACCAGCAGAGATCTGGACAGCAACAATGAGCAGTTCTTC; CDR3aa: CATSRDLDSNNEQFF
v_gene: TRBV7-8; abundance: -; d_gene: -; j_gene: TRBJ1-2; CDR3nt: TGTGCCAGCAGCTCGGACGGTCGGGTTAGCTACACCTTC; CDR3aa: CASSSDGRVSYTF
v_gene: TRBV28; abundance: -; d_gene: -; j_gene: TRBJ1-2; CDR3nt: TGTGCCAGCGGACAGAACAACTTCTATGGCTACACCTTC; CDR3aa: CASGQNNFYGYTF
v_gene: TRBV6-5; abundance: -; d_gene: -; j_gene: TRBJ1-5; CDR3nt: TGTGCCGGGGGAAGGAGTGAGGGGAATCAGCCCCAGCATTTT; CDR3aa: CAGGRSEGNQPQHF
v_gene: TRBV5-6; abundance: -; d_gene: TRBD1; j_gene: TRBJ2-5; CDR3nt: TGTGCCAGCAGCCCTCTGGGACAGAGTTTTGTCCAAGAGACCCAGTACTTC; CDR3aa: CASSPLGQSFVQETQYF
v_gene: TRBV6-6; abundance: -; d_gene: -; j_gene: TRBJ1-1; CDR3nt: TGTGCCAGCAGTTACCCCGCAAGGGGGGTGGAGGCTGAAGCTTTCTTT; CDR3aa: CASSYPARGVEAEAFF
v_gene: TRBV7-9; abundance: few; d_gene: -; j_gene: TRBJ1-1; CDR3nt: TGTGCCAGCAGCTTATTCTCTCCCGACACTGAAGCTTTCTTT; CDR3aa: CASSLFSPDTEAFF
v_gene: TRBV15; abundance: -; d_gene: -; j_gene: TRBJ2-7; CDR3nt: TGTGCCACCAGCAGCGGGACGAGGAGGGACGAGCAGTACTTC; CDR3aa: CATSSGTRRDEQYF
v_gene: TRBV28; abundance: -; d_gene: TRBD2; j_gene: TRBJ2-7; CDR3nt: TGTGCCAGCAGTTTACACCCAGCGGGAGAAGTATACGAGCAGTACTTC; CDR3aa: CASSLHPAGEVYEQYF
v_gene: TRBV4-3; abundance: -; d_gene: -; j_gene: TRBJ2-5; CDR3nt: TGCGCCAGCAGCCAAGATACAGGGTCGGAGACCCAGTACTTC; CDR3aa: CASSQDTGSETQYF
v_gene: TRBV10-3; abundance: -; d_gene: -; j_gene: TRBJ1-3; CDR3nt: TGTGCCATCAGTGGGTATGGCGACTCCGGAAACACCATATATTTT; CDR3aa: CAISGYGDSGNTIYF
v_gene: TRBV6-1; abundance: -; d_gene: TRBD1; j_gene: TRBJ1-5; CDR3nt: TGTGCCAGCAGCTCGACAGGGGAGGGTCAGCCCCAGCATTTT; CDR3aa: CASSSTGEGQPQHF
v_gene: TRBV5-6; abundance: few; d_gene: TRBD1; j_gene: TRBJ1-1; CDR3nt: TGTGCCAGCAGCAGAAGGGACAGGCGGGACACTGAAGCTTTCTTT; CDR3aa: CASSRRDRRDTEAFF
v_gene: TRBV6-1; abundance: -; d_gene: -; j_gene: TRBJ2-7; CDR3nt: TGTGCCAGCAGTGAAAAAGTTTCGGCAGGATGGTGGGAGCAGTACTTC; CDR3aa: CASSEKVSAGWWEQYF
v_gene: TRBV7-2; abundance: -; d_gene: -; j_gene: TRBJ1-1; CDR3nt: TGTGCCAGCAGCTTCACTGCAGGGGCCACTGAAGCTTTCTTT; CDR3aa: CASSFTAGATEAFF
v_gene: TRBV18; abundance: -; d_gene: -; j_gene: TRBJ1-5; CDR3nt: TGTGCCAGCTCACCAACGGGGGGCGAAAGTCAGCCCCAGCATTTT; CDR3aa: CASSPTGGESQPQHF
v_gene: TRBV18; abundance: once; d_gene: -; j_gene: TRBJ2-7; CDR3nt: TGTGCCAGCTCACCGTATAACGGGAGCCACTCCTACGAGCAGTACTTC; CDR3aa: CASSPYNGSHSYEQYF
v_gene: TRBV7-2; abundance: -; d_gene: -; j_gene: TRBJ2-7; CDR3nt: TGTGCCAGCAGCCTACAGGGAGGAGAAGGGTACGAGCAGTACTTC; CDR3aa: CASSLQGGEGYEQYF
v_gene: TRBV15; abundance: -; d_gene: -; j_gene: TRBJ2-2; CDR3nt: TGTGCCACCAGCAGAGCCCGGTACACCGGGGAGCTGTTTTTT; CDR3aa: CATSRARYTGELFF
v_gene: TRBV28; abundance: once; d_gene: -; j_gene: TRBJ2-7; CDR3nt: TGTGCCAGCAGTTTATCCAGCGAGCAGTACTTC; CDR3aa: CASSLSSEQYF
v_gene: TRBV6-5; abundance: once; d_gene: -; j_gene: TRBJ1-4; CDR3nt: TGTGCCAGCAGTTACGAACACGGACCTAATGAAAAACTGTTTTTT; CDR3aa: CASSYEHGPNEKLFF
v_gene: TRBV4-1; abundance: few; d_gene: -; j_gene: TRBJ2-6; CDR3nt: TGCGCCAGCAGCCAAGGGAGGATAGCCCCCACGAGGCGTGGAGGGGCCAACGTCCTGACTTTC; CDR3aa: CASSQGRIAPTRRGGANVLTF
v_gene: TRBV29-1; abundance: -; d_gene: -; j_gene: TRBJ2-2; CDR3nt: TGCAGCGTTGGGGCTAGGGGGTACACCGGGGAGCTGTTTTTT; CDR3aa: CSVGARGYTGELFF
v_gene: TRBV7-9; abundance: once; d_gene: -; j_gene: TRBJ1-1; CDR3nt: TGTGCCAGCAGCTTGCAGGGTAACACTGAAGCTTTCTTT; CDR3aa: CASSLQGNTEAFF
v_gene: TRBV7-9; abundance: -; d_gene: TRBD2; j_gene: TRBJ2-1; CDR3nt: TGTGCCAGCAGCTCGGGTGGAACTAGCGGGGACAGTTTCCACAATGAGCAGTTCTTC; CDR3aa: CASSSGGTSGDSFHNEQFF
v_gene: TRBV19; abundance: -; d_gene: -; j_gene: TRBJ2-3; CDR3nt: TGTGCCAGTAGTATAGGGTGGGGCAGGGCAGATACGCAGTATTTT; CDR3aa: CASSIGWGRADTQYF
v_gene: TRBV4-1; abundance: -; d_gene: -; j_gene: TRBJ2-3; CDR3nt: TGCGCCAGTAGTGCAGGGATTCCAGATACGCAGTATTTT; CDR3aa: CASSAGIPDTQYF
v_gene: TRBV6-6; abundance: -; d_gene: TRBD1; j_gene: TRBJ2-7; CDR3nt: TGTGCCAGCAGTCATTACAGGGGCAGCGAGCAGTACTTC; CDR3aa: CASSHYRGSEQYF
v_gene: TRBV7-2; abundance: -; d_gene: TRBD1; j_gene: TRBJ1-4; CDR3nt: TGTGCCAGCAGCCAGAGACTAGGGACAGCAGTTAATGAAAAACTGTTTTTT; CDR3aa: CASSQRLGTAVNEKLFF
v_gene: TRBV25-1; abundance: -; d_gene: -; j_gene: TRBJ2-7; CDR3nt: TGTGCCAGCAGTGACCCGGCGGGGGCACGTATCTACGAGCAGTACTTC; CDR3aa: CASSDPAGARIYEQYF
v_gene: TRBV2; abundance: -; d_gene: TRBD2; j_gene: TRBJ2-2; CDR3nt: TGTGCCAGCAGGGGACCCGGGACTAGACGGCCCGGGGAGCTGTTTTTT; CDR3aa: CASRGPGTRRPGELFF
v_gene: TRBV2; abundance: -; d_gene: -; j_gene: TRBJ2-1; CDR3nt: TGTGCCAGCAGTGAAGGGGGGAGCTCCTACAATGAGCAGTTCTTC; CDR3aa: CASSEGGSSYNEQFF
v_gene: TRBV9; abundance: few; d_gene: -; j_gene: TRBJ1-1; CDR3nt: TGTGCCAGCAGCGTAGATACATCCACGGACACTGAAGCTTTCTTT; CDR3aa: CASSVDTSTDTEAFF
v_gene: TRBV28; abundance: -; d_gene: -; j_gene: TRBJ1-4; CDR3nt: TGTGCCAGCAGTCGACCGGGGGAGGGGACAACGGGTAATGAAAAACTGTTTTTT; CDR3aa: CASSRPGEGTTGNEKLFF
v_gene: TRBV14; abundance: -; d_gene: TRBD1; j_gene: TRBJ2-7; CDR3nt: TGTGCCAGCAGCCCTGGGACAGGCTCCTACGAGCAGTACTTC; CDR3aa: CASSPGTGSYEQYF
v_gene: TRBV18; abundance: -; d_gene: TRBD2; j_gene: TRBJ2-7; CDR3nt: TGTGCCAGCTCACCCACCCTTGGAAGCGGGAGCAATGGAGCGCAGTACTTC; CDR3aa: CASSPTLGSGSNGAQYF
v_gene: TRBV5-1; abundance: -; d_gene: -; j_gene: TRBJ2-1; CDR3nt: TGCGCCAGCAGCTTGGGGGGACGGGGCAATGAGCAGTTCTTC; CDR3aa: CASSLGGRGNEQFF
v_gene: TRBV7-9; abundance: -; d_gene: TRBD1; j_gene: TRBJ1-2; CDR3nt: TGTGCCAGCAGCCCCTCGGGACAGGGGGAAGGCTATGGCTACACCTTC; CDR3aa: CASSPSGQGEGYGYTF
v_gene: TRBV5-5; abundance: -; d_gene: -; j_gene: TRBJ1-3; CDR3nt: TGTGCCAGCAGCTTGTTACAGGGAGGAGGAAACACCATATATTTT; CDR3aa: CASSLLQGGGNTIYF
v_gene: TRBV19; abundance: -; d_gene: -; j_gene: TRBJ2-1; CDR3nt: TGTGCCAGTAGAGAACAAGGGGGTGAGCAGTTCTTC; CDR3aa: CASREQGGEQFF